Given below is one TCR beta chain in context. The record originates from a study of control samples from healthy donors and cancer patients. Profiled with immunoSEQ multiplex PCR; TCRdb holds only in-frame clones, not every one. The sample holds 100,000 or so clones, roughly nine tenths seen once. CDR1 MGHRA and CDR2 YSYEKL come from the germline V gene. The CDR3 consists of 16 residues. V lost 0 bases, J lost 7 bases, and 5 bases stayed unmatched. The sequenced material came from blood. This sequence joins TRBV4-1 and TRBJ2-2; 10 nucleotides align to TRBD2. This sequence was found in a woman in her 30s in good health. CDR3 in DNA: TGCGCCAGCAGCCAAGATCCCCTAGCGGGAGTCGGGGAGCTGTTTTTT. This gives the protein CASSQDPLAGVGELFF.